This T cell receptor beta chain was captured by sequencing in a study of T cell changes during pregnancy in multiple sclerosis. Germline V gene data show CDR1 as SGDLS and CDR2 as YYNGEE. Trimming cost V 0 bases and J 4 bases, with 7 bases left between them. CDR3 size: 14 residues. The protocol was immunoSEQ multiplex PCR, while the TCRdb copy is restricted to in-frame clones and leaves out a portion. The sample has under 50,000 clones, more than 85% seen once. The origin of this receptor is a female donor with multiple sclerosis, enrolled in a pregnancy study. The specimen comprised CD8+ T cells from peripheral blood mononuclear cells, sampled in the third trimester of pregnancy. V is TRBV9 and J is TRBJ2-2; no firm D call. CDR3 protein: CASSVDGVTGELFF. The CDR3 nucleotides read TGTGCCAGCAGCGTAGACGGTGTCACCGGGGAGCTGTTTTTT.